One T cell receptor (beta chain) is described in this entry. This specimen belongs to a study of blood T cell repertoires in COVID-19. V lost 3 bases to trimming and J lost 0 bases, with 9 bases between them. This CDR3 has 14 amino acids. Germline V gene lookup returns CDR1 SGDLS and CDR2 YYNGEE. Profiled with immunoSEQ multiplex PCR; TCRdb holds only in-frame clones, not every one. The table includes over 150,000 clones, about 83% detected once. The chain joins TRBV9 to TRBJ1-2; D unclear. Sequenced sample: peripheral blood. The origin of this receptor is a woman aged 80 or older with acute or convalescent COVID-19. The CDR3 DNA follows: TGTGCCAGCAGCGCGTTCACGGCTAACTATGGCTACACCTTC. Its protein is CASSAFTANYGYTF.